This TCR beta chain is from a study of T cells in Graves' hyperthyroidism and ophthalmopathy. RNA transcripts served as the template for amplifying TCR beta CDR3 regions. The primer set for the first-round RT-PCR of the TCR CDR3 was HTBI. One entry per CDR3 protein, called by TCRdb with MiXCR from the multiplex PCR reads. The table has 450,000 to 550,000 distinct CDR3 sequences, roughly a quarter seen once. V shed 4 bases and J 7 bases; nucleotides not matched to a gene: 7. This CDR3 is 13 amino acids long. Germline CDR1 is SGHAT and CDR2 is FQNNGV. The rearrangement joins TRBV11-2 to TRBJ2-7, with TRBD1 matching 7 bases. The receptor was isolated from a woman aged 25 to 45 with Graves' ophthalmopathy. The source material was blood. The CDR3 region is CASSSQGVEEQYF. The CDR3 nucleotides are TGTGCCAGCAGCTCCCAGGGGGTGGAAGAGCAGTACTTC.